The T cell receptor beta chain under discussion was sequenced for a study of T cell responses to AZD1222 COVID-19 vaccine (TCRdb year 2021). With regard to the full study: A total of more than 230 trial participants underwent TCR sequencing, of whom 200 to 220 had received two doses of AZD1222 and about 25 had received two doses of the MenACWY control vaccine. Trial participants were enrolled by age into 18-55, 56-69 and 70-plus year subgroups, with roughly 150, 30 and 60 TCR-sequenced participants respectively. What the authors observed across the whole study: After two AZD1222 doses, both the breadth and the depth of spike-specific TCRs were significantly higher than at day 0 and than in MenACWY recipients. Only five to seven AZD1222 recipients were SARS-CoV-2 seropositive at baseline, limiting conclusions about previously exposed vaccinees. The 56-69-year group was small, and its depth increase did not reach significance, likely because of low power. CD4 TCRs associated with the vaccine covered the entire spike protein, and the dominant responses were in regions 160-218 and 743-854. Reportedly, close to half of the unique spike-specific TCRs recognized epitopes lying outside the regions that are mutated in the B.1.351 and B.1.1.7 variants. Participants were mostly white British and included more females than males, and it was suggested by the authors that clonal diversity may have been underestimated. Because no day 14 peak-response samples were available, repertoires were characterized only after the peak T cell response.

The meaning of the sample's time point label: about 28 days (+/-7) after the second vaccine dose. Because spike-specific TCR depth and breadth did not differ between the two schedules, AZD1222 recipients who got a second dose at roughly 4 weeks were pooled with those who got a second dose at roughly 12 weeks. Vaccinee samples were obtained from the UK trials COV001 and COV002, which included a single-blind randomized controlled phase 2/3 trial of AZD1222 (ChAdOx1 nCoV-19) in healthy adults. For TCRbeta chain sequencing, PBMC samples were collected from trial participants at day 0 and at day 28 after the second dose. The CDR3 regions of human TCRbeta chains were analyzed by immunosequencing. From the authors' description of their analysis: TCRs in the repertoires were compared against a reference library of SARS-CoV-2-specific TCRs that had been generated with the MIRA antigen-specificity platform. Breadth was defined as the fraction of unique TCRs that were SARS-CoV-2-associated, and depth was defined as the fraction of total T cells that were SARS-CoV-2-associated. Using the MIRA data, every spike-specific TCR was mapped to the spike region that the TCR reacted to and assigned to either a CD4 or a CD8 class. Log10-transformed breadth and depth values were compared by one-way ANOVA with Sidak's multiple comparisons tests. Imported from immuneACCESS, the table was reduced by TCRdb to in-frame sequences with V and J called. These copies leave out some clones; in studies compared against another copy, an unresolved V gene accounts for under half, and the cause of the remainder is not known. V and J calls and clone size are given by that table; D and trimming were obtained from the DNA. Here the sample has under 70,000 clones; 89% occur a single time. The ten top clones hold more than 14% of the sample.

Only one count was recorded for this clone. The antigen it recognizes is unknown. No much larger clone exists at a distance of one base, and base qualities are not known. The cysteine opens and the phenylalanine closes a CDR3 of 12 amino acids. The retained sequence is limited to the CDR3, 36 bases, with the frame set at the first base. CDR1 GTSNPN and CDR2 SVGIG are derived from the germline V gene (reference sequence). Germline trimming amounts to 5 bases on V and 2 bases on J, with 1 as the count of junction bases outside the gene matches. The sequenced sample was peripheral blood, obtained 28 days after the second AZD1222 dose. The source of this sequence is an adult who received the AZD1222 COVID-19 vaccine. The V and J segments used are TRBV30 and TRBJ2-7, with 9 junctional bases fitting TRBD1. The CDR3 region: CAWGTGTYEQYF. The nucleotides are TGTGCCTGGGGGACAGGGACCTACGAGCAGTACTTC.